One and the same sample provided the 22 T cell receptor beta chains below, sequenced in a study of blood T cells in healthy people across ages. The second PCR ran about 7 to 12 cycles with a sample-barcoded 5' primer and J-beta primers. Using its own MiXCR run on the 5' RACE reads, TCRdb lists one record per CDR3 protein. The sample has some 760,000 distinct CDR3 sequences, just under 25% seen once; the top ten hold approximately 4%. These sequences were also reported in another study, on T cells of mothers and their children.

Material: blood. These receptor sequences come from a boy aged 5-17 years in good health.

This clonotype was counted a few times. This chain connects TRBV4-2 to TRBJ2-5, with D possibly being TRBD2 (6 bases). Germline V gene lookup returns CDR1 LGHNA and CDR2 YNFKEQ. The V and J ends lost 2 bases and 3 bases respectively, with 13 bases between them. This CDR3 is 15 amino acids long. CDR3: CASSQHRDSKETQYF. The CDR3 coding sequence is TGTGCCAGCAGCCAACACCGGGACTCCAAAGAGACCCAGTACTTC.

The CDR3 sequence: CASRPGTAQETQYF. The CDR3, as DNA: TGTGCCAGCAGGCCCGGGACAGCACAAGAGACCCAGTACTTC. The chain links TRBV6-1 to TRBJ2-5; 7 nucleotides line up with TRBD1. CDR3 length: 14 amino acids. Germline CDR1 reads MNHNS; CDR2 reads SASEGT. Trimming removed 6 bases from V and 2 bases from J; junction bases left unmatched: 6.

This rearrangement joins TRBV7-2 to TRBJ1-5, with no clear D. This CDR3 comprises 13 residues. Germline values: CDR1 SGHTA, CDR2 FQGNSA. V was shortened by 2 bases and J by 6 bases, with 8 bases between the two germline ends. This CDR3 is CASSLWEFQPQHF. The CDR3 coding sequence is TGTGCCAGCAGCTTATGGGAGTTTCAGCCCCAGCATTTT.

This clonotype was counted ten times or more. This chain connects TRBV4-3 to TRBJ2-5; 9 nucleotides match TRBD1. This CDR3 spans 15 amino acids. J lost 4 bases, V lost 4 bases, and 7 bases had no gene match. The germline V gene encodes CDR1 LGHNA and CDR2 YSLEER. The CDR3 DNA follows: TGCGCCAGCAGCCCGGGACAGGGTCGTGGAGAGACCCAGTACTTC. This encodes CASSPGQGRGETQYF.

The chain recombines TRBV7-3 with TRBJ2-1, with D possibly TRBD1 on 5 matching bases. CDR1 is SGHTA and CDR2 is FQGTGA in the germline V gene. The CDR3 spans 15 residues. V lost 0 bases, J lost 5 bases, and 11 bases lay in between. The CDR3 bases are TGTGCCAGCAGCTTAACGGACAAACGGGACAATGAGCAGTTCTTC. Translation: CASSLTDKRDNEQFF.

The gene calls are TRBV7-2 and TRBJ2-5, with D possibly being TRBD2 (6 bases). The V gene's germline CDR1 is SGHTA and CDR2 FQGNSA. This CDR3 contains 15 residues. Trimming took 7 bases from V and 2 from J, leaving 17 bases between them. The CDR3 nucleotides are TGTGCCAGCACCCAGAGAACGGGAGCTCAAGAGACCCAGTACTTC. This encodes CASTQRTGAQETQYF.

This chain links TRBV6-1 with TRBJ2-7, with TRBD2 identical over 11 bases. The J call is uncertain, as TRBJ2-1 better fits the DNA end. From germline, CDR1 is MNHNS and CDR2 SASEGT. This CDR3 is built from 15 residues. The CDR3 region is CASRAGTSGNNEQFF. In nucleotides, the CDR3 is TGTGCCAGCAGAGCCGGGACTAGCGGAAACAATGAGCAGTTCTTC.

The CDR3 DNA reads as TGTGCCAGCAGTTTTTTCGGGGTGGCTAATGAAAAACTGTTTTTT. Its translation: CASSFFGVANEKLFF. The chain couples TRBV27 to TRBJ1-4; the D is unclear. In germline, CDR1 is MNHEY, CDR2 SMNVEV (reference sequence). The V gene lost 3 bases and the J gene lost 3 bases, with 11 bases spanning the gap. This CDR3 has 15 residues.

This clonotype has a handful of counts. The chain couples TRBV10-2 to TRBJ2-7, with D perhaps matching TRBD2 (7 bases). V was trimmed by 5 bases and J by 4 bases, leaving 15 bases between them. Germline V gives CDR1 WSHSY, CDR2 SAAADI. The CDR3 covers 14 residues. CDR3 loop: CASSKGGSGYEQYF. As DNA, the CDR3 is TGCGCCAGCAGTAAAGGGGGTAGCGGGTACGAGCAGTACTTC.

CDR3: CAISESDSVANEKLFF. For the CDR3, the DNA is TGTGCCATCAGTGAGAGTGACAGTGTGGCTAATGAAAAACTGTTTTTT. The gene calls are TRBV10-3 and TRBJ1-4; weak D call: TRBD1 (5 bases). Germline loops: CDR1 ENHRY, CDR2 SYGVKD. Trimming removed 2 bases from V and 3 bases from J, with 13 bases in between. CDR3 size: 16 residues.

This clonotype has just a few counts. J is TRBJ2-7 and V is TRBV12-3 or TRBV12-4; 9 bases match TRBD1. With V trimmed by 7 bases and J by 0 bases, 10 bases remained unmatched. This CDR3 has 16 residues. The DNA for the CDR3 is TGTGCCAGCAAAGAACAGGGGGCGGAAAGCTCCTACGAGCAGTACTTC. It specifies CASKEQGAESSYEQYF.

This clonotype showed up just a few times. The CDR3 DNA follows: TGTGCCACCAGTGATTGGGCAGGGATATCTTTCTTT. Its translation: CATSDWAGISFF. The V gene is TRBV24-1, the J gene TRBJ1-1, with D possibly TRBD1 on 5 matching bases. Trimming left V 2 bases short and J 12 bases short, with 12 bases between. Germline V CDR1 and CDR2: KGHDR, SFDVKD. CDR3 length: 12 residues.

V usage is TRBV4-3 and J usage is TRBJ2-5; D possibly matches TRBD1 or TRBD2 (5 bases each). The germline gives CDR1 LGHNA, CDR2 YSLEER. Trimming stripped 0 bases from V and 0 bases from J, with 14 bases between. This CDR3 is built from 17 residues. The CDR3: CASSQDGASSDQETQYF. In DNA form, the CDR3 reads TGCGCCAGCAGCCAAGATGGGGCTAGCAGCGACCAAGAGACCCAGTACTTC.

In its sample, this clonotype was seen a few times. The chain combines TRBV7-9 with TRBJ2-3, with D hard to call. Germline lookup yields CDR1 SEHNR and CDR2 FQNEAQ (reference sequence). Trimming cost V 4 bases and J 2 bases, with 4 bases left between them. This CDR3 has 12 residues. CDR3 residues: CASSWLTDTQYF. In DNA form, the CDR3 reads TGTGCCAGCAGCTGGCTCACAGATACGCAGTATTTT. Variable domain in full (rest from reference TRBV7-9 and TRBJ2-3): DTGVSQNPRHKITKRGQNVTFRCDPISEHNRLYWYRQTLGQGPEFLTYFQNEAQLEKSRLLSDRFSAERPKGSFSTLEIQRTEQGDSAMYLCASSWLTDTQYFGPGTRLTVL.

The chain combines TRBV9 with TRBJ2-7, with a tentative D call TRBD2 (5 bases). Germline V gene lookup returns CDR1 SGDLS and CDR2 YYNGEE. This CDR3 spans 14 amino acids. V gave up 0 bases and J gave up 6 bases, with 13 bases separating them. The CDR3 protein is CASSVASSAGEQYF. CDR3 bases: TGTGCCAGCAGCGTAGCCTCCTCCGCGGGCGAGCAGTACTTC.

This clonotype was counted at least ten times. The chain combines TRBV20-1 with TRBJ2-1; D is uncertain. This CDR3 is 14 amino acids long. Germline lookup yields CDR1 DFQATT and CDR2 SNEGSKA (reference sequence). Trimming stripped 0 bases from V and 5 bases from J, with 11 bases between. As DNA, the CDR3 is TGCAGTGCTAGAGATCGGGCAGAAAACAATGAGCAGTTCTTC. Amino acid sequence: CSARDRAENNEQFF.

The chain recombines TRBV28 with TRBJ2-7; TRBD2 aligns across 7 bases. Germline CDR1 MDHEN, CDR2 SYDVKM. This CDR3 contains 15 residues. J was trimmed by 2 bases and V by 6 bases; bases with no gene match: 10. This chain's CDR3 is CASSQIRGDTYEQYF. The CDR3 nucleotides read TGTGCCAGCAGCCAGATCCGGGGGGATACCTACGAGCAGTACTTC.

About this clonotype itself: This clone may be a read error of a much larger clone one base away. The CDR3 region is CAGSRDRGKETQYF. CDR3 sequence (DNA): TGTGCCGGCAGTCGGGACAGGGGGAAAGAGACCCAGTACTTC. V gene TRBV28 combines with J gene TRBJ2-5, with TRBD1 matching 11 bases. CDR3 length: 14 residues. Germline V lookup: CDR1 MDHEN, CDR2 SYDVKM. The full variable domain, its missing parts supplied by reference TRBV28 and TRBJ2-5, is DVKVTQSSRYLVKRTGEKVFLECVQDMDHENMFWYRQDPGLGLRLIYFSYDVKMKEKGDIPEGYSVSREKKERFSLILESASTNQTSMYLCAGSRDRGKETQYFGPGTRLLVL.

Ten or more counts support this clonotype. CDR3 amino acids: CASSPGSATYEQYF. CDR3 nucleotide sequence: TGTGCCAGCAGCCCTGGGAGCGCGACCTACGAGCAGTACTTC. The chain uses TRBV2 and TRBJ2-5; tentative D call: TRBD2 (5 bases). The J call is in doubt because the DNA end fits TRBJ2-7 better. CDR1 SNHLY and CDR2 FYNNEI come from the germline V gene. CDR3 length: 14 amino acids.

This clonotype was seen more than once but under ten times. This rearrangement joins TRBV20-1 to TRBJ1-5, with D possibly TRBD1 on 5 matching bases. V was shortened by 3 bases and J by 2 bases, with 14 bases between the two germline ends. CDR3 length equals 15 residues. Germline V CDR1 and CDR2: DFQATT, SNEGSKA (reference sequence). CDR3 region: CSASRPGRGNQPQHF. CDR3 DNA sequence: TGCAGTGCTAGTAGGCCAGGGCGGGGCAATCAGCCCCAGCATTTT.

This clonotype appeared a few times. The chain recombines TRBV7-2 with TRBJ2-2; D not resolved. This CDR3 has 15 residues. Germline CDR1 reads SGHTA; CDR2 reads FQGNSA. V lost 0 bases, J lost 4 bases, and 9 bases lay in between. The CDR3 DNA reads TGTGCCAGCAGCTTAGCGCTGGGTACCACCGGGGAGCTGTTTTTT. Translated: CASSLALGTTGELFF.

The chain joins TRBV6-5 to TRBJ1-2; tentative D call: TRBD1 (5 bases). The CDR3 runs 13 residues. In germline, CDR1 is MNHEY, CDR2 SVGAGI. Trimming left V 7 bases short and J 4 bases short, with 13 bases between. DNA of the CDR3: TGTGCCAGCACCCTGGGGACGAGCTATGGCTACACCTTC. It specifies CASTLGTSYGYTF.